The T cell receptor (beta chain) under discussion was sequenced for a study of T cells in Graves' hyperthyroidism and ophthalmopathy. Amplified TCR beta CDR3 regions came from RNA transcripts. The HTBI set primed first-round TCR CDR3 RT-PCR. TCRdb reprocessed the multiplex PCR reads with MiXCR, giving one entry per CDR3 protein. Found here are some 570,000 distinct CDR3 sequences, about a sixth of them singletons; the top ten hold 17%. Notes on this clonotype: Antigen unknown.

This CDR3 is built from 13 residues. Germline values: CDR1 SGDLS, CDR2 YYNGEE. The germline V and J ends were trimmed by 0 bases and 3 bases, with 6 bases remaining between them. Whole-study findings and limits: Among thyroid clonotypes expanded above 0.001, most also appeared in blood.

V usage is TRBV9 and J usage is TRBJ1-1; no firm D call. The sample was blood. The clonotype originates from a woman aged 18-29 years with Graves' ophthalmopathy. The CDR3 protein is CASSVVPYTEAFF. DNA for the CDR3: TGTGCCAGCAGCGTAGTCCCCTACACTGAAGCTTTCTTT.